This record covers a single TCR beta chain. Antigen specificity is unknown. Produced via immunoSEQ multiplex PCR; TCRdb's table is partial and in-frame only. The table shows some 2,000,000 clones, with roughly 95% occurring only once. Naive CD8 populations comprised CD45RO-negative cells positively selected for CCR7, excluding terminally differentiated effector memory CD45RA+ cells. Nashville, Tennessee was home to all donors, who were Caucasian adults. This specimen belongs to a study of shared clonotypes between healthy human individuals. Points from the study as a whole: Generally, naive subsets (rather than memory subsets) showed larger estimated richness. The study found roughly 5% of naive CD4 clonotypes shared across a handful of donors. With few donors, the genetic and exposure-history diversity represented was limited.

This CDR3 is built from 19 residues. Germline values: CDR1 SGHDN, CDR2 FVKESK. Trimming cost V 1 base and J 4 bases; bases outside gene matches: 14. The chain has TRBV14 and TRBJ1-5; 9 bases fit TRBD1. The TCR sequence derives from a man younger than 35 in good health. The sequenced sample consisted of naive CD8+ T cells sorted from blood. The CDR3 bases are TGTGCCAGCAGCCAAGTAGTTGGGACAGGGTTTGGGACGAATCAGCCCCAGCATTTT. The encoded protein is CASSQVVGTGFGTNQPQHF.